This record covers a single T cell receptor beta chain. Its specificity is unknown. Amplification used 60 Vbeta primers and 13 Jbeta primers. Profiled with immunoSEQ multiplex PCR; TCRdb holds only in-frame clones, not every one. This sample's table reports 150,000 to 250,000 clones. The sample belongs to a study of cytomegalovirus exposure and HLA in healthy donors. Whole-study results and caveats: It was taken for granted in presence/absence analyses that sequencing depth across donors was roughly uniform.

V trimming: 3 bases; J trimming: 4 bases; junction bases outside the gene matches: 2. The CDR3 runs to 14 residues. The germline V gene has CDR1 SGDLS and CDR2 YYNGEE. The source is a boy between 10 and 17 years old in good health and CMV-seronegative. Input material: PBMCs. The V call is TRBV9, the J call TRBJ2-2; the match to TRBD2 covers 8 bases. CDR3 loop: CASSAGGATGELFF. CDR3 sequence (DNA): TGTGCCAGCAGCGCGGGGGGGGCCACCGGGGAGCTGTTTTTT.